These T cell receptor beta chains were read from a single sample in a study of shared T cell receptors in the human thymus. Only in-frame clones appear in the TCRdb table, and some are missing; sequencing was by immunoSEQ multiplex PCR. This table has over 650,000 clones, roughly 86% appearing once. These data were also reused for a study on human thymus T cells.

Sequenced input: thymocytes. Every receptor here comes from a boy younger than two with a congenital heart defect. The CDR3 runs from the conserved cysteine through the conserved F or W. The D gene is left open where the match is weak. The size of a clone is reported for some rows only, either as once, few or many, or as a class for expanded clones.

-,TRBJ2-1,TRBD2,TRBV5-4,CASNLAGGPYNEQFF,TGTGCCAGCAACTTAGCGGGAGGTCCCTACAATGAGCAGTTCTTC
-,TRBJ2-1,TRBD2,TRBV25-1,CASSDRRGVYNEQFF,TGTGCCAGCAGTGACAGGCGGGGGGTGTACAATGAGCAGTTCTTC
-,TRBJ1-5,-,TRBV7-2,CASSLLGSGARKPQHF,TGTGCCAGCAGCTTATTAGGTTCAGGGGCCAGAAAGCCCCAGCATTTT
-,TRBJ2-3,-,TRBV4-3,CASSQDQVLGASPDTQYF,TGCGCCAGCAGCCAAGATCAGGTCCTAGGGGCAAGCCCAGATACGCAGTATTTT
-,TRBJ2-1,TRBD2,TRBV12-5,CASGFSSGSVNEQFF,TGTGCTAGTGGTTTCTCTAGCGGGAGTGTAAATGAGCAGTTCTTC
-,TRBJ2-5,-,TRBV10-3,CATRGIGETQYF,TGTGCCACTCGGGGGATCGGAGAGACCCAGTACTTC
-,TRBJ2-7,-,TRBV2,CASSEVGFPSYEQYF,TGTGCCAGCAGTGAAGTCGGGTTCCCTTCCTACGAGCAGTACTTC
-,TRBJ2-5,TRBD2,TRBV18,CASGLAGGGETQYF,TGTGCCAGCGGACTAGCGGGAGGGGGAGAGACCCAGTACTTC
once,TRBJ1-1,TRBD1,TRBV7-2,CASSFRTGDRDTEAFF,TGTGCCAGCAGCTTCAGGACAGGGGATAGGGACACTGAAGCTTTCTTT
-,TRBJ2-7,TRBD2,TRBV27,CASSFSLAGTEQYF,TGTGCCAGCAGTTTCTCACTAGCGGGTACCGAGCAGTACTTC
-,TRBJ2-3,TRBD2,TRBV7-8,CASSSQATSGGRTDTQYF,TGTGCCAGCAGCTCCCAGGCCACTAGCGGGGGCCGCACAGATACGCAGTATTTT
-,TRBJ1-1,-,TRBV15,CATHYRESNTEAFF,TGTGCCACCCATTACAGGGAATCGAACACTGAAGCTTTCTTT
-,TRBJ1-4,TRBD1,TRBV6-6,CASSYAAGQANEKLFF,TGTGCCAGCAGTTACGCTGCCGGACAGGCAAATGAAAAACTGTTTTTT
-,TRBJ1-5,TRBD1,TRBV30,CAWADRKDQPQHF,TGTGCCTGGGCGGACAGGAAGGATCAGCCCCAGCATTTT
-,TRBJ2-3,TRBD2,TRBV7-6,CASSLGSRLAGGGDTQYF,TGTGCCAGCAGCTTGGGATCTCGACTAGCGGGGGGTGGAGATACGCAGTATTTT
-,TRBJ1-5,-,TRBV10-1,CAIFGQKNQPQHF,TGCGCCATCTTTGGACAGAAAAATCAGCCCCAGCATTTT
-,TRBJ2-1,TRBD2,TRBV13,CASSPRWRGEYNEQFF,TGTGCCAGCAGCCCAAGATGGCGGGGGGAATACAATGAGCAGTTCTTC
-,TRBJ1-2,TRBD1,TRBV28,CASSPQGENYGYTF,TGTGCCAGCAGTCCGCAGGGGGAGAACTATGGCTACACCTTC